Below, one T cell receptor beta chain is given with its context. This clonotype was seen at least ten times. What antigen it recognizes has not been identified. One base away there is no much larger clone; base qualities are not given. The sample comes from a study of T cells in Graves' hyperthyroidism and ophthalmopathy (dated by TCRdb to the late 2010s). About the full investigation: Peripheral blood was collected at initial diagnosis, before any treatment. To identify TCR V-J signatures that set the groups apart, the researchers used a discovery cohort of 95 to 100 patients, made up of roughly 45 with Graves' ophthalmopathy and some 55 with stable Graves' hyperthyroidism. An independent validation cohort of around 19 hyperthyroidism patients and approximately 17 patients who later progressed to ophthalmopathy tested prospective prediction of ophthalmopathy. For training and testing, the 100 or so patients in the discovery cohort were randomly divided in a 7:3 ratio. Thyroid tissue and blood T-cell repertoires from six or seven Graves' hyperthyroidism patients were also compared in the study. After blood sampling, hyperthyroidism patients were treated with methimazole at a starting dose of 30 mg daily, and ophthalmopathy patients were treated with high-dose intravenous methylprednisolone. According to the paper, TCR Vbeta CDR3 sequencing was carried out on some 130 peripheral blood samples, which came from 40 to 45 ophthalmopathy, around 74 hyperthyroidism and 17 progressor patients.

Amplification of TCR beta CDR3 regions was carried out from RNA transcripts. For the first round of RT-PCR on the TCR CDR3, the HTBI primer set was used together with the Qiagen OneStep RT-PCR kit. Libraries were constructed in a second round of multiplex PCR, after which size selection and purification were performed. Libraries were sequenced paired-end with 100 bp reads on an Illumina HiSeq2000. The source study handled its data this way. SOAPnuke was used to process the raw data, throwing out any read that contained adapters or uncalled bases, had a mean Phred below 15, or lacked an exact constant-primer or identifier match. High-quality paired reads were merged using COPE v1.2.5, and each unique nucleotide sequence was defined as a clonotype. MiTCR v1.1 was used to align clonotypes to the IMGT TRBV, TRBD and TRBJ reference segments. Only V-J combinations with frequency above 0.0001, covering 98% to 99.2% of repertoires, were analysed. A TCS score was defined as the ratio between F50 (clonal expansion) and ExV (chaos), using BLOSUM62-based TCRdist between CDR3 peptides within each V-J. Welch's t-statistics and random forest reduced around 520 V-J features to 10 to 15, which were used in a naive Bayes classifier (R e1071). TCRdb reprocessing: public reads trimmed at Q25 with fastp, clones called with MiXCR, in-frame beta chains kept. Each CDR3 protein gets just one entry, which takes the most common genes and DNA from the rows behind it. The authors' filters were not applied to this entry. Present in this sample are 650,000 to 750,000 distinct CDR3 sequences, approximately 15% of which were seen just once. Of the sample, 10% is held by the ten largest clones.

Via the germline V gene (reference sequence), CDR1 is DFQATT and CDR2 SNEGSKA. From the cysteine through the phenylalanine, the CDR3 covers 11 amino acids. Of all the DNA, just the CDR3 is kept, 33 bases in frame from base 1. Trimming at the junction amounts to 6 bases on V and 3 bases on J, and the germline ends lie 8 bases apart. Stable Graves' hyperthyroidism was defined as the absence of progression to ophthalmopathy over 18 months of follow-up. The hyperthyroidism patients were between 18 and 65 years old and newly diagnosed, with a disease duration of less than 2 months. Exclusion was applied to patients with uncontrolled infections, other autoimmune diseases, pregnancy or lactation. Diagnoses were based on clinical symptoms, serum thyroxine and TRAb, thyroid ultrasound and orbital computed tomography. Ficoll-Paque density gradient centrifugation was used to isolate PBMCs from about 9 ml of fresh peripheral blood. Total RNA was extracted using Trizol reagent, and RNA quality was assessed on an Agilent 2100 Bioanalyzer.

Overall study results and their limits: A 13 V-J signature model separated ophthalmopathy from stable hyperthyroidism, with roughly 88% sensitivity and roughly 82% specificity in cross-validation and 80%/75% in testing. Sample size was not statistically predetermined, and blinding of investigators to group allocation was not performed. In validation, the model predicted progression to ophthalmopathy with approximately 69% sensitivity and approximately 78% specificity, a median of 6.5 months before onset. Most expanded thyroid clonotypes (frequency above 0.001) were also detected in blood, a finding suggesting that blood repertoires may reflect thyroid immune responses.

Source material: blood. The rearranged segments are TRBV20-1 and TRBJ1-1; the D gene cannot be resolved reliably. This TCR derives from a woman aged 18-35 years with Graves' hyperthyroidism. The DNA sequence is TGCAGTGCCCCTCGGGACACTGAAGCTTTCTTT. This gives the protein CSAPRDTEAFF.